Listed below are T cell receptor beta chains from one sample, sequenced in a study of T cell responses to AZD1222 COVID-19 vaccine. The assay was immunoSEQ multiplex PCR, and TCRdb's table has in-frame clones only and misses some. In the table there are approximately 100,000 clones, about 86% of which are singletons. Specimen: peripheral blood, collected on day 0 of AZD1222 vaccination. These receptors were taken from an adult in good health. Both conserved end residues are part of each CDR3. The D gene is left open where the match is weak. Clone size is given for some rows only: seen once, a few or many times, or a class if the clone is expanded.

v_gene	d_gene	abundance	j_gene	CDR3aa	CDR3nt
TRBV7-8	TRBD1	NA	TRBJ2-3	CASSWDRQADTQYF	TGTGCCAGCAGCTGGGACAGGCAGGCAGATACGCAGTATTTT
TRBV28	NA	NA	TRBJ1-5	CASSRGGLPSNQPQHF	TGTGCCAGCAGCCGGGGTGGGCTCCCTAGCAATCAGCCCCAGCATTTT
TRBV7-2	NA	NA	TRBJ1-1	CASSLVPGGSEAFF	TGTGCCAGCAGCTTAGTGCCCGGCGGCTCTGAAGCTTTCTTT
TRBV11-3	NA	few	TRBJ2-1	CASSKGGGPSYNEQFF	TGTGCCAGCAGTAAGGGAGGGGGCCCGTCCTACAATGAGCAGTTCTTC
TRBV4-3	NA	medium-sized	TRBJ1-1	CASSRTGRLNTEAFF	TGCGCCAGCAGCCGCACAGGGCGGTTAAACACTGAAGCTTTCTTT
TRBV5-8	NA	NA	TRBJ2-3	CASSLEGTEARDTQYF	TGTGCCAGCAGCTTGGAAGGGACGGAAGCACGAGATACGCAGTATTTT
TRBV7-9	NA	NA	TRBJ2-7	CASSATYEQYF	TGTGCCAGCAGCGCCACTTACGAGCAGTACTTC
TRBV18	NA	NA	TRBJ1-3	CASSPQSTYSGNTIYF	TGTGCCAGCTCACCCCAGTCTACATACTCTGGAAACACCATATATTTT
TRBV20-1	NA	once	TRBJ1-2	CSASPGKAGYTF	TGCAGTGCTAGTCCAGGGAAAGCTGGCTACACCTTC
TRBV4-2	NA	NA	TRBJ2-7	CASSQDQFGRQVGEQYF	TGTGCCAGCAGCCAAGACCAATTTGGACGCCAAGTGGGCGAGCAGTACTTC
TRBV18	TRBD1	NA	TRBJ1-1	CASSPGQGPNTEAFF	TGTGCCAGCTCACCCGGACAGGGGCCTAACACTGAAGCTTTCTTT
TRBV7-2	TRBD2	NA	TRBJ2-3	CASSFARGGTSGADTQYF	TGTGCCAGCAGCTTCGCCAGGGGCGGGACTAGCGGGGCTGATACGCAGTATTTT
TRBV9	NA	once	TRBJ1-4	CASSRGGATNEKLFF	TGTGCCAGCAGCCGCGGGGGTGCAACTAATGAAAAACTGTTTTTT
TRBV7-2	NA	NA	TRBJ1-2	CASSPQTGERYGYTF	TGTGCCAGCAGCCCTCAGACAGGAGAACGGTATGGCTACACCTTC
TRBV7-3	TRBD1	NA	TRBJ1-6	CASSQHGQGLSPLHF	TGTGCCAGCAGCCAGCACGGACAGGGGCTTTCACCCCTCCACTTT
TRBV7-2	TRBD1	NA	TRBJ2-2	CASTGQGTTGELFF	TGTGCCAGCACGGGACAGGGGACCACCGGGGAGCTGTTTTTT
TRBV7-2	NA	NA	TRBJ1-3	CASSLTGYSGNTIYF	TGTGCCAGCAGCTTAACAGGGTACTCTGGAAACACCATATATTTT
TRBV3-1/TRBV3-2	NA	once	TRBJ1-1	CASSPRQNTEAFF	TGTGCCAGCAGCCCCCGACAGAACACTGAAGCTTTCTTT
TRBV21-1	NA	NA	TRBJ1-2	CASREFADVDGYTF	TGTGCCAGCAGGGAGTTTGCAGACGTCGATGGCTACACCTTC
TRBV7-9	NA	NA	TRBJ1-4	CASRRLGTNEKLFF	TGTGCCAGCAGAAGGTTGGGAACTAATGAAAAACTGTTTTTT
TRBV28	NA	NA	TRBJ1-3	CASSLWRRSSGNTIYF	TGTGCCAGCAGTTTATGGCGCAGGTCCTCTGGAAACACCATATATTTT
TRBV6-5	NA	NA	TRBJ2-1	CASSSKAGNEQFF	TGTGCCAGCAGTTCCAAGGCCGGGAATGAGCAGTTCTTC
TRBV10-1	NA	NA	TRBJ2-7	CASSYWESSYEQYF	TGCGCCAGCAGTTATTGGGAGAGCTCCTACGAGCAGTACTTC
TRBV19	NA	few	TRBJ2-2	CASRISGESGELFF	TGTGCCAGTAGGATTTCAGGGGAGTCCGGGGAGCTGTTTTTT
TRBV5-1	NA	NA	TRBJ1-2	CASSYDINYGYTF	TGCGCCAGCAGCTACGACATTAACTATGGCTACACCTTC
TRBV28	NA	NA	TRBJ1-5	CASSSPRPQHF	TGTGCCAGCAGTTCCCCCAGGCCCCAGCATTTT
TRBV15	NA	NA	TRBJ1-5	CATSRVVGAVIGNQPQHF	TGTGCCACCAGCAGAGTGGTGGGGGCGGTGATAGGCAATCAGCCCCAGCATTTT
TRBV18	NA	NA	TRBJ1-2	CASSPGTNSGYTF	TGTGCCAGCTCCCCCGGGACAAACTCTGGCTACACCTTC
TRBV7-2	NA	NA	TRBJ1-1	CASSLALRGVAEAFF	TGTGCCAGCAGCTTAGCCTTGAGGGGAGTTGCTGAAGCTTTCTTT